The following is a T cell receptor (beta chain) sequence with its context. Its antigen remains unidentified. Within one base of it there is no much larger clone, and no base qualities were kept. This sample includes further DNA sequences coding for the same CDR3. TCRbeta CDR3 regions were amplified from genomic DNA by means of the immunoSEQ Assay, a bias-controlled multiplex PCR. In the paper's pipeline: Nucleated cell counts per sample were estimated from amplification of reference gene primers within the assay. To quantify the absolute abundance of each unique TCRbeta CDR3 rearrangement, sequence reads were collapsed and filtered. For each sample, productive Simpson clonality was calculated as the square root of Simpson's diversity index across productive rearrangements. TCRdb retrieved this table from immuneACCESS and kept in-frame rearrangements only. Not all clones are present; in checked studies, unresolved V genes account for under half, and no reason is known for the remainder. From that table come the V and J calls and clone size; the DNA was used to work out D and trimming. The sample records under 350,000 clones, 89% of which are singletons. Around 1.7% of the sample comes from the top ten.

The entry originates in a study of blood T cell repertoires in COVID-19 (dated by TCRdb to 2019 to 2021). Regarding the complete study: Samples covering the acute and convalescent phases of COVID-19 were provided by collaborators in the United States, Italy and Spain. The material from the prospective study consisted of cDNA or gDNA derived from T cells, B-cell-depleted T cells, or PBMCs. The dataset comprised deeply sampled blood TCRbeta repertoires from subjects exposed to, actively infected with, or recovered from COVID-19. A freely available public database, intended as a resource for researchers studying the immune response to SARS-CoV-2, is where the repertoires were released. Samples came from the ongoing ImmuneRACE study (first 160 participants) plus 1,254 subjects from 6 global collaborators. A de-identified subject ID, COVID-19 status, age in years and sex were almost always included in the sample metadata. Where HLA class I and class II types were available, the types were taken from metadata supplied by the sample provider, not from assay-based typing. The full study reports these points: Clinical and demographic metadata were provided uncurated, with the amount varying by source and participant.

Participants in the prospective study were aged about 18 to 89 years, lived in 24 United States geographic areas, and enrolled through a virtual design. In the prospective study, cohorts were assigned on the basis of participant-reported clinical history obtained from a screening survey and a study questionnaire. For ImmuneRACE Cohort 3, a participant was defined as recovered based on two consecutive negative NP/OP PCR tests, clearance by a healthcare professional, or resolution of symptoms. Each participant in the prospective study had whole blood, serum and a nasopharyngeal or oropharyngeal swab collected by mobile phlebotomists. Additional blood draws and questionnaires over an approximately 2-month period could optionally be provided by prospective study participants. Before DNA extraction, blood samples from the prospective study were shipped at room temperature or frozen. V and J are trimmed by 0 bases and 0 bases, and the gene matches miss 1 base of the junction. The germline V gene provides CDR1 MRHNA and CDR2 SNTAGT. Including cysteine and phenylalanine, the CDR3 has 16 amino acids. CDR3 DNA is the only sequence kept; it has 48 bases, read in frame from the first base.

The sequenced sample was PBMCs or T cells enriched from blood (not recorded which). The TCR sequence derives from a woman in her thirties or forties who had recovered from COVID-19. Recombination linked TRBV6-4 to TRBJ2-3, and TRBD2 matches 9 of the central bases. CDR3 reads: CASSDSAGGSTDTQYF. The bases read TGTGCCAGCAGTGACTCGGCGGGGGGGAGCACAGATACGCAGTATTTT.